The sequence of this T cell receptor (beta chain) was determined in a study of radiation and T cells in renal cell carcinoma. Trimming removed 4 bases from V and 5 bases from J; junction bases left unmatched: 10. Germline-derived CDR1 and CDR2 are SGDLS and YYNGEE. The CDR3 sequence is 15 residues long. The table came from immunoSEQ multiplex PCR; TCRdb's copy has only in-frame clones and leaves some out. Among 140,000 to 150,000 clones listed, roughly 90% were seen once. General study points: Without pretreatment biopsies, baseline tumor clonotype presence was undetermined.

Time point meaning: blood 4 weeks post-SBRT, at nephrectomy. Treatment here: 15 Gy SBRT to primary tumor, nephrectomy 4 weeks later. Radiation-treated patients gave blood at baseline, week 2 and week 4. Concerning this clone: The target antigen is unknown.

The sequence came from a woman aged 50 to 60 with renal cell carcinoma. The input for sequencing was blood, taken from a patient whose treatment included radiotherapy and nephrectomy. The chain is built from TRBV9 and TRBJ2-5, with 8 bases aligning to TRBD2. CDR3 nucleotide sequence: TGTGCCAGCAGCCGGGGGAGCGGGAGTGTGGAGACCCAGTACTTC. As protein: CASSRGSGSVETQYF.